A selection of T cell receptor beta chains follows, all from one sample in a study of blood T cell repertoires in COVID-19. The assay was immunoSEQ multiplex PCR, and TCRdb's table has in-frame clones only and misses some. The repertoire consists of approximately 350,000 clones, with around 83% occurring once and the leading ten covering under 3%. The sample was peripheral blood. The receptors originated from a man aged 30 to 39 with active or convalescent COVID-19. The CDR3 runs from the conserved cysteine through the conserved F or W. A D gene is named only where the DNA matches it firmly. Where a row states a size, it is once, few, many or the class of an expanded clone; other rows omit it.

v_gene: TRBV5-1; abundance: -; d_gene: -; j_gene: TRBJ1-4; CDR3nt: TGCGCCAGCAGCTGGAGTGGCAGGGGCGAAGAAAAACTGTTTTTT; CDR3aa: CASSWSGRGEEKLFF
v_gene: TRBV5-5; abundance: -; d_gene: TRBD2; j_gene: TRBJ2-3; CDR3nt: TGTGCCAGCAGCCCGGGACTAGCGGCACCATATACGCAGTATTTT; CDR3aa: CASSPGLAAPYTQYF
v_gene: TRBV5-1; abundance: -; d_gene: TRBD2; j_gene: TRBJ2-5; CDR3nt: TGCGCCAGCAGCCCCACTAGCGGGGGCCCGCAAGAGACCCAGTACTTC; CDR3aa: CASSPTSGGPQETQYF
v_gene: TRBV3-1/TRBV3-2; abundance: -; d_gene: TRBD2; j_gene: TRBJ2-5; CDR3nt: TGTGCCAGCAGCCAACAAAACGGACTAGCAGAGACCCAGTACTTC; CDR3aa: CASSQQNGLAETQYF
v_gene: TRBV30; abundance: -; d_gene: -; j_gene: TRBJ2-7; CDR3nt: TGTGCCTGGAGTGTGGAGAAGCCGGGGGGCCAGCAGTACTTC; CDR3aa: CAWSVEKPGGQQYF
v_gene: TRBV6-1; abundance: -; d_gene: -; j_gene: TRBJ1-5; CDR3nt: TGTGCCAGCAGTGAATATCCTCCCGAACATATTACCAATCAGCCCCAGCATTTT; CDR3aa: CASSEYPPEHITNQPQHF
v_gene: TRBV7-2; abundance: -; d_gene: -; j_gene: TRBJ1-4; CDR3nt: TGTGCCAGCAGCTTAGGAGGTGGTGGGGAAAAACTGTTTTTT; CDR3aa: CASSLGGGGEKLFF
v_gene: TRBV7-8; abundance: -; d_gene: -; j_gene: TRBJ2-1; CDR3nt: TGTGCCAGCAGCTTAGGGGCCAGGGTTGGCCATGAGCAGTTCTTC; CDR3aa: CASSLGARVGHEQFF
v_gene: TRBV21-1; abundance: -; d_gene: -; j_gene: TRBJ1-1; CDR3nt: TGTGCCAGCAGAGAGGCCCCGGGACAGATGAACACTGAAGCTTTCTTT; CDR3aa: CASREAPGQMNTEAFF
v_gene: TRBV3-1/TRBV3-2; abundance: -; d_gene: -; j_gene: TRBJ2-1; CDR3nt: TGTGCCAGCAGCCAAGATCTGAGCTCCTACAATGAGCAGTTCTTC; CDR3aa: CASSQDLSSYNEQFF
v_gene: TRBV19; abundance: -; d_gene: TRBD1; j_gene: TRBJ2-7; CDR3nt: TGTGCCAGTAGTAAGGACAGGGGGAACGAGCAGTACTTC; CDR3aa: CASSKDRGNEQYF
v_gene: TRBV29-1; abundance: -; d_gene: -; j_gene: TRBJ1-1; CDR3nt: TGCAGCGCAACCAGGGGCATGAACACTGAAGCTTTCTTT; CDR3aa: CSATRGMNTEAFF
v_gene: TRBV28; abundance: -; d_gene: -; j_gene: TRBJ2-1; CDR3nt: TGTGCCAGCAGAGCGGGAGGCACAGGGGGGATGTTCTTC; CDR3aa: CASRAGGTGGMFF
v_gene: TRBV9; abundance: -; d_gene: -; j_gene: TRBJ2-7; CDR3nt: TGTGCCAGCAGCGTAGTAGTTAGCGGAGGCGAGCAGTACTTC; CDR3aa: CASSVVVSGGEQYF
v_gene: TRBV24-1; abundance: -; d_gene: -; j_gene: TRBJ2-5; CDR3nt: TGTGCCACCAGTGACCCAACAGGGAGGGAAGAGACCCAGTACTTC; CDR3aa: CATSDPTGREETQYF
v_gene: TRBV6-5; abundance: -; d_gene: TRBD1; j_gene: TRBJ1-2; CDR3nt: TGTGCCAGCAGTTACTACCCGGGACAGTACTATGGCTACACCTTC; CDR3aa: CASSYYPGQYYGYTF
v_gene: TRBV30; abundance: few; d_gene: TRBD2; j_gene: TRBJ2-6; CDR3nt: TGTGCCTCCGGGGGGGACCTCTCTGGGGCCAACGTCCTGACTTTC; CDR3aa: CASGGDLSGANVLTF
v_gene: TRBV24-1; abundance: -; d_gene: -; j_gene: TRBJ1-5; CDR3nt: TGTGCCACCGCGGCGGGGGGGAATCAGCCCCAGCATTTT; CDR3aa: CATAAGGNQPQHF
v_gene: TRBV9; abundance: once; d_gene: TRBD1; j_gene: TRBJ1-6; CDR3nt: TGTGCCAGCAGCGTAGTTAGTACAGGGGACTCACCCCTCCACTTT; CDR3aa: CASSVVSTGDSPLHF
v_gene: TRBV12-5; abundance: -; d_gene: TRBD1; j_gene: TRBJ1-1; CDR3nt: TGTGCTAGTGGTCTATGGACAGGGGGAAACACTGAAGCTTTCTTT; CDR3aa: CASGLWTGGNTEAFF
v_gene: TRBV7-9; abundance: once; d_gene: TRBD1; j_gene: TRBJ1-6; CDR3nt: TGTGCCAGCAGCAGCCGGGACAGGGTTTCACCCCTCCACTTT; CDR3aa: CASSSRDRVSPLHF
v_gene: TRBV6-5; abundance: -; d_gene: TRBD1; j_gene: TRBJ1-4; CDR3nt: TGTGCCAGCAGGGGGGACAGTCCATTTAATGAAAAACTGTTTTTT; CDR3aa: CASRGDSPFNEKLFF
v_gene: TRBV15; abundance: -; d_gene: TRBD1; j_gene: TRBJ2-7; CDR3nt: TGTGCCACCAGCAGAGCGGGACAGGCATCCTACGAGCAGTACTTC; CDR3aa: CATSRAGQASYEQYF
v_gene: TRBV27; abundance: -; d_gene: -; j_gene: TRBJ2-7; CDR3nt: TGTGCCAGCAGTTTGGAGCGGACCTCCTACGAGCAGTACTTC; CDR3aa: CASSLERTSYEQYF
v_gene: TRBV7-9; abundance: -; d_gene: TRBD2; j_gene: TRBJ2-1; CDR3nt: TGTGCCAGCAGCTTAACTAGCGGGAACCCCTACAATGAGCAGTTCTTC; CDR3aa: CASSLTSGNPYNEQFF
v_gene: TRBV19; abundance: -; d_gene: TRBD1; j_gene: TRBJ1-5; CDR3nt: TGTGCCAGTAGTGGGGACAGGGGGCCTTCCCTTCCCTTCTATCAGCCCCAGCATTTT; CDR3aa: CASSGDRGPSLPFYQPQHF
v_gene: TRBV5-1; abundance: -; d_gene: TRBD2; j_gene: TRBJ2-3; CDR3nt: TGCGCCAGCAGCGCTAGCGGGTTGGAGACAGATACGCAGTATTTT; CDR3aa: CASSASGLETDTQYF
v_gene: TRBV12-3/TRBV12-4; abundance: -; d_gene: -; j_gene: TRBJ1-2; CDR3nt: TGTGCCAGCAGGGACCCGGGGGTATATGGCTACACCTTC; CDR3aa: CASRDPGVYGYTF
v_gene: TRBV7-3; abundance: -; d_gene: TRBD2; j_gene: TRBJ2-1; CDR3nt: TGTGCCAGCAGCTCCCAGCGGGGGAATGAGCAGTTCTTC; CDR3aa: CASSSQRGNEQFF
v_gene: TRBV7-2; abundance: -; d_gene: -; j_gene: TRBJ2-2; CDR3nt: TGTGCCAGCAGCTTAATCCCGGGCGGGGAGCTGTTTTTT; CDR3aa: CASSLIPGGELFF
v_gene: TRBV7-3; abundance: -; d_gene: -; j_gene: TRBJ2-5; CDR3nt: TGTGCCAGCAGTTCCTCAGGGCAAGAGACCCAGTACTTC; CDR3aa: CASSSSGQETQYF
v_gene: TRBV9; abundance: few; d_gene: -; j_gene: TRBJ2-2; CDR3nt: TGTGCCAGCAGCCCCCGGGTAGCGGAGGCCACCGGGGAGCTGTTTTTT; CDR3aa: CASSPRVAEATGELFF
v_gene: TRBV5-1; abundance: -; d_gene: TRBD1; j_gene: TRBJ1-1; CDR3nt: TGCGCCAGCAGCTTCCGGGACAGGAACACTGAAGCTTTCTTT; CDR3aa: CASSFRDRNTEAFF
v_gene: TRBV28; abundance: -; d_gene: -; j_gene: TRBJ2-1; CDR3nt: TGTGCCAGCAGTTATACTTTTCCAGGAGGTGAGCAGTTCTTC; CDR3aa: CASSYTFPGGEQFF
v_gene: TRBV14; abundance: -; d_gene: TRBD1; j_gene: TRBJ1-4; CDR3nt: TGTGCCAGCAGCCCGCACATAGGGACAGGGCAAAATGCAACTAATGAAAAACTGTTTTTT; CDR3aa: CASSPHIGTGQNATNEKLFF
v_gene: TRBV7-2; abundance: -; d_gene: -; j_gene: TRBJ2-7; CDR3nt: TGTGCCAGCACCTTTGGAGGCCCTTCCTACGAGCAGTACTTC; CDR3aa: CASTFGGPSYEQYF
v_gene: TRBV14; abundance: -; d_gene: -; j_gene: TRBJ2-7; CDR3nt: TGTGCCAGCAGCCAAGATGTTGGAGCTCATCCCTACGAGCAGTACTTC; CDR3aa: CASSQDVGAHPYEQYF
v_gene: TRBV29-1; abundance: -; d_gene: -; j_gene: TRBJ1-1; CDR3nt: TGCAGCGTTGGGGGCAGGGCGAACACTGAAGCTTTCTTT; CDR3aa: CSVGGRANTEAFF
v_gene: TRBV3-1/TRBV3-2; abundance: -; d_gene: -; j_gene: TRBJ2-4; CDR3nt: TGTGCCAGCAGCCAAGTCCCGGGGAACATTCAGTACTTC; CDR3aa: CASSQVPGNIQYF